A selection of T cell receptor beta chains follows, all from one sample in a study of regulatory T cells in long-lasting Graves disease. TCRdb re-called the multiplex PCR reads through MiXCR, storing one row per CDR3 protein. The sample lists roughly 400,000 distinct CDR3 sequences, about a fifth seen once, with 20% to 25% in the top ten. The material was peripheral blood mononuclear cells (PBMCs), obtained when the disease was refractory, from a patient treated with antithyroid drugs. Source of these receptors: a female donor with Graves disease. Both conserved end residues are part of each CDR3. The order of the fields is D gene, J gene, V gene, clone size, CDR3 DNA, CDR3 protein. D genes are given only for firm matches. Clone size is shown for a subset of rows, as once, few, many or a class of expanded clone.

d_call: TRBD1; j_call: TRBJ1-6; v_call: TRBV5-6; clone_size: -; cdr3_nt: TGTGCCAGCATGCAGGACAGGGGTGATTCACCCCTCCACTTT; cdr3_aa: CASMQDRGDSPLHF
d_call: TRBD2; j_call: TRBJ2-2; v_call: TRBV6-2/TRBV6-3; clone_size: -; cdr3_nt: TGTGCCAGCAAAGGGCTAGCGGGAGTTGATTCCTCCGGGGAGCTGTTTTTT; cdr3_aa: CASKGLAGVDSSGELFF
d_call: -; j_call: TRBJ1-2; v_call: TRBV6-1; clone_size: few; cdr3_nt: TGTGCCGGAAGCCCACAGGGCCTCTATGGCTACACCTTC; cdr3_aa: CAGSPQGLYGYTF
d_call: TRBD2; j_call: TRBJ2-7; v_call: TRBV3-1; clone_size: many; cdr3_nt: TGTGCCAGCAGCCAATATAGCGGGAGCTCCTACGAGCAGTACTTC; cdr3_aa: CASSQYSGSSYEQYF
d_call: TRBD2; j_call: TRBJ2-7; v_call: TRBV29-1; clone_size: once; cdr3_nt: TGCAGCGCTCGGACTAGCGGGAGTCAGTTTTACGAGCAGTACTTC; cdr3_aa: CSARTSGSQFYEQYF
d_call: -; j_call: TRBJ2-4; v_call: TRBV27; clone_size: once; cdr3_nt: TGTGCCAGCAGTCCAGGGGCAGGGATGGGCAAAAACATTCAGTACTTC; cdr3_aa: CASSPGAGMGKNIQYF
d_call: -; j_call: TRBJ1-4; v_call: TRBV5-1; clone_size: many; cdr3_nt: TGCGCCAGCAGCTTAGGGAGGGTCCTTAATGAAAAACTGTTTTTT; cdr3_aa: CASSLGRVLNEKLFF
d_call: TRBD1; j_call: TRBJ2-1; v_call: TRBV28; clone_size: few; cdr3_nt: TGTGCCAGCAGTCGTCGTATGACAGGGGGCTTCGATGAGCAGTTCTTC; cdr3_aa: CASSRRMTGGFDEQFF
d_call: TRBD1; j_call: TRBJ1-4; v_call: TRBV28; clone_size: few; cdr3_nt: TGTGCCTGCAGTGGACAGGGGTGGGCTAATGAAAAACTGTTTTTT; cdr3_aa: CACSGQGWANEKLFF
d_call: -; j_call: TRBJ2-3; v_call: TRBV27; clone_size: -; cdr3_nt: TGTGCCACACAAGAGGGGACGGTGGGCACAGATACGCAGTATTTT; cdr3_aa: CATQEGTVGTDTQYF
d_call: TRBD1; j_call: TRBJ1-2; v_call: TRBV7-9; clone_size: -; cdr3_nt: TGTGCCAGCAGGTCACCGGGACAGGGGGCGATTTACTATGGCTACACCTTC; cdr3_aa: CASRSPGQGAIYYGYTF
d_call: TRBD1; j_call: TRBJ2-7; v_call: TRBV20-1; clone_size: -; cdr3_nt: TGCAGTGCTTCTTCCGGGACAGGGCGATCCGAGCAGTACTTC; cdr3_aa: CSASSGTGRSEQYF
d_call: TRBD2; j_call: TRBJ2-7; v_call: TRBV20-1; clone_size: -; cdr3_nt: TGCAGTGCTAGCGGGACTAGCGGGAGTTATGGATCCTACGAGCAGTACTTC; cdr3_aa: CSASGTSGSYGSYEQYF
d_call: -; j_call: TRBJ1-4; v_call: TRBV12-3/TRBV12-4; clone_size: many; cdr3_nt: TGTGCCAGCAGTTACACAGGGCTGGGAGAAAAACTGTTTTTT; cdr3_aa: CASSYTGLGEKLFF
d_call: -; j_call: TRBJ2-1; v_call: TRBV6-2/TRBV6-3; clone_size: many; cdr3_nt: TGTGCCAGCAGGGACTTGAATGAGCAGTTCTTC; cdr3_aa: CASRDLNEQFF
d_call: TRBD1; j_call: TRBJ2-7; v_call: TRBV6-1; clone_size: -; cdr3_nt: TGTGCCAGCAGTCAAGGACAGGGTCGGCAGTACTTC; cdr3_aa: CASSQGQGRQYF
d_call: -; j_call: TRBJ1-1; v_call: TRBV7-3; clone_size: few; cdr3_nt: TGTGCCAGCAGCTCGAGGACGAACACTGAAGCTTTCTTT; cdr3_aa: CASSSRTNTEAFF
d_call: -; j_call: TRBJ1-1; v_call: TRBV19; clone_size: few; cdr3_nt: TGTGCCAGTATCCCCCCCCTCCGAAACACTGAAGCTTTCTTT; cdr3_aa: CASIPPLRNTEAFF
d_call: TRBD2; j_call: TRBJ2-7; v_call: TRBV19; clone_size: -; cdr3_nt: TGTGCCAGTAGACTAGCGGGAAGGAGCTCCTACGAGCAGTACTTC; cdr3_aa: CASRLAGRSSYEQYF
d_call: TRBD1; j_call: TRBJ2-7; v_call: TRBV28; clone_size: many; cdr3_nt: TGTGCCAGCAGTTTACCGACAGGGGGTAGCTACGAGCAGTACTTC; cdr3_aa: CASSLPTGGSYEQYF
d_call: -; j_call: TRBJ2-4; v_call: TRBV13; clone_size: -; cdr3_nt: TGTGCCAGCAGCTTAGAGCCGGGGGAGGCACAAAACATTCAGTACTTC; cdr3_aa: CASSLEPGEAQNIQYF
d_call: TRBD1; j_call: TRBJ2-5; v_call: TRBV6-2/TRBV6-3; clone_size: few; cdr3_nt: TGTGCCAGCAGTACACGGACAGGGGGCCTCGAGACCCAGTACTTC; cdr3_aa: CASSTRTGGLETQYF
d_call: TRBD1; j_call: TRBJ1-5; v_call: TRBV30; clone_size: many; cdr3_nt: TGTGCCTGGAGTGTACAGGGGGCGAATCAGCCCCAGCATTTT; cdr3_aa: CAWSVQGANQPQHF
d_call: -; j_call: TRBJ2-2; v_call: TRBV11-3; clone_size: -; cdr3_nt: TGTGCCAGCAGCCCCGGGGGCCAGGTGGGCACCGGGGAGCTGTTTTTT; cdr3_aa: CASSPGGQVGTGELFF
d_call: -; j_call: TRBJ2-5; v_call: TRBV9; clone_size: -; cdr3_nt: TGTGCCAGCAGCACCAGACAGCAAGAGACCCAGTACTTC; cdr3_aa: CASSTRQQETQYF
d_call: -; j_call: TRBJ1-1; v_call: TRBV2; clone_size: many; cdr3_nt: TGTGCCAGCAGATACTCGACGGTACCCGCTGAAGCTTTCTTT; cdr3_aa: CASRYSTVPAEAFF
d_call: TRBD1; j_call: TRBJ2-1; v_call: TRBV7-2; clone_size: -; cdr3_nt: TGTGCCAGCAGCTGGACAGGAGGTGGATACAATGAGCAGTTCTTC; cdr3_aa: CASSWTGGGYNEQFF
d_call: TRBD2; j_call: TRBJ2-5; v_call: TRBV7-2; clone_size: -; cdr3_nt: TGTGCCACCTCCGGGACTAGCGGGGTGACCCAGTACTTC; cdr3_aa: CATSGTSGVTQYF
d_call: TRBD2; j_call: TRBJ2-1; v_call: TRBV4-1; clone_size: few; cdr3_nt: TGCGCCAGCAGCCAAACCGGGACTAGCGGCTACAATGAGCAGTTCTTC; cdr3_aa: CASSQTGTSGYNEQFF
d_call: -; j_call: TRBJ1-1; v_call: TRBV12-3/TRBV12-4; clone_size: many; cdr3_nt: TGTGCCAGCAGACCGACAGGAACCACTGAAGCTTTCTTT; cdr3_aa: CASRPTGTTEAFF
d_call: -; j_call: TRBJ2-7; v_call: TRBV7-2; clone_size: many; cdr3_nt: TGTGCCAGCAGCTCCTTCTCCTACGAGCAGTACTTC; cdr3_aa: CASSSFSYEQYF
d_call: TRBD1; j_call: TRBJ2-5; v_call: TRBV5-1; clone_size: -; cdr3_nt: TGCGCCAGCCGAAGACAGCTGTCAGGGGGACGACAAGAGACCCAGTACTTC; cdr3_aa: CASRRQLSGGRQETQYF
d_call: TRBD2; j_call: TRBJ2-5; v_call: TRBV7-9; clone_size: many; cdr3_nt: TGTGCCAGCGTACTAGCGGGTCTTCAAGAGACCCAGTACTTC; cdr3_aa: CASVLAGLQETQYF
d_call: -; j_call: TRBJ2-2; v_call: TRBV24-1; clone_size: -; cdr3_nt: TGTGCCACCAGTGAATGGGAAACCGGGGAGCTGTTTTTT; cdr3_aa: CATSEWETGELFF
d_call: -; j_call: TRBJ2-2; v_call: TRBV28; clone_size: many; cdr3_nt: TGTGCCAGCAGTTTGTCCGTGAACACCGGGGAGCTGTTTTTT; cdr3_aa: CASSLSVNTGELFF
d_call: -; j_call: TRBJ2-7; v_call: TRBV11-2; clone_size: many; cdr3_nt: TGTGCCAGCAGACAACCAGGGCACGAGCAGTACTTC; cdr3_aa: CASRQPGHEQYF
d_call: TRBD1; j_call: TRBJ2-7; v_call: TRBV12-3/TRBV12-4; clone_size: many; cdr3_nt: TGTGCCAGCAGTCGCTCCGGGACAGGGTTTTACGAGCAGTACTTC; cdr3_aa: CASSRSGTGFYEQYF
d_call: -; j_call: TRBJ2-7; v_call: TRBV28; clone_size: many; cdr3_nt: TGTGCCAGCATCCCCCTTGGGGGGAATTCCTACGAGCAGTACTTC; cdr3_aa: CASIPLGGNSYEQYF
d_call: -; j_call: TRBJ2-6; v_call: TRBV20-1; clone_size: few; cdr3_nt: TGCAGTGCTAGAGAGCCCGGCCCCTTCTCTGGGGCCAACGTCCTGACTTTC; cdr3_aa: CSAREPGPFSGANVLTF
d_call: -; j_call: TRBJ1-2; v_call: TRBV28; clone_size: many; cdr3_nt: TGTGCCAGCAGCATCACAGGGATCTATGGCTACACCTTC; cdr3_aa: CASSITGIYGYTF
d_call: -; j_call: TRBJ2-5; v_call: TRBV29-1; clone_size: many; cdr3_nt: TGCAGCGTTGAAGGCCTCCATAGGGTGTTCCCGGGTGAGACCCAGTACTTC; cdr3_aa: CSVEGLHRVFPGETQYF
d_call: -; j_call: TRBJ1-1; v_call: TRBV20-1; clone_size: many; cdr3_nt: TGCAGTGCTAGAGCCAACCAACAGGGAGGGTACACTGAAGCTTTCTTT; cdr3_aa: CSARANQQGGYTEAFF
d_call: -; j_call: TRBJ2-5; v_call: TRBV6-5; clone_size: few; cdr3_nt: TGTGCCAGCAGTTACGTGATGTACCAAGAGACCCAGTACTTC; cdr3_aa: CASSYVMYQETQYF
d_call: TRBD1; j_call: TRBJ2-5; v_call: TRBV28; clone_size: many; cdr3_nt: TGTGCCAGCAGTTTTAGGACAGGGCAATTAGAGACCCAGTACTTC; cdr3_aa: CASSFRTGQLETQYF
d_call: -; j_call: TRBJ2-2; v_call: TRBV5-6; clone_size: -; cdr3_nt: TGTGCCAGCAGCTTATCTCGGCGGGGGAACACCGGGGAGCTGTTTTTT; cdr3_aa: CASSLSRRGNTGELFF
d_call: -; j_call: TRBJ2-5; v_call: TRBV28; clone_size: few; cdr3_nt: TGTGCCAGCAGTTTAGCACCGTGGGAGACCCAGTACTTC; cdr3_aa: CASSLAPWETQYF
d_call: -; j_call: TRBJ1-2; v_call: TRBV27; clone_size: many; cdr3_nt: TGTGCCAGCGGGCAGAGCTATGGCTACACCTTC; cdr3_aa: CASGQSYGYTF
d_call: -; j_call: TRBJ2-7; v_call: TRBV6-5; clone_size: many; cdr3_nt: TGTGCCAGCAGTTACGGAGGAGGGCAGGGTGAAAGGTTGGACTTC; cdr3_aa: CASSYGGGQGERLDF
d_call: -; j_call: TRBJ2-7; v_call: TRBV28; clone_size: many; cdr3_nt: TGTGCCAGCAGTTTCGCTATTTCCTACGAGCAGTACTTC; cdr3_aa: CASSFAISYEQYF